A single sample is the source of the 19 T cell receptor beta chains below, sequenced in a study of blood T cell repertoires in COVID-19. TCRdb's copy holds only in-frame clones and misses some; the assay was immunoSEQ multiplex PCR. The table shows approximately 94,000 clones, with around four fifths occurring only once. The source material was peripheral blood. Receptor source: a man in his sixties or seventies with active or convalescent COVID-19.

The chain uses TRBV6-2 or TRBV6-3 and TRBJ2-7; a possible D gene is TRBD1 (6 bases). The CDR3 runs to 15 residues. Germline V CDR1 and CDR2: MNHEY, SVGEGT. V was pared by 4 bases and J by 2 bases, with 15 bases between. This CDR3 is CASSFPGHDPYEQYF. The CDR3 DNA follows: TGTGCCAGCAGTTTCCCGGGACACGACCCCTACGAGCAGTACTTC.

This chain connects TRBV9 to TRBJ2-3; 7 bases are a match to TRBD1. Germline CDR1 SGDLS, CDR2 YYNGEE. Trimming cost V 4 bases and J 4 bases; bases outside gene matches: 12. This CDR3 has 16 residues. CDR3 sequence (DNA): TGTGCCAGCAGCTCAGCCAAGACAGGGATCGCAGATACGCAGTATTTT. Translating it yields CASSSAKTGIADTQYF.

The chain employs TRBV30 and TRBJ2-1; D perhaps matches TRBD1 (8 bases). This CDR3 comprises 15 residues. Trimming took 0 bases from V and 4 from J, leaving 13 bases between them. Germline V gene lookup returns CDR1 GTSNPN and CDR2 SVGIG (reference sequence). DNA of the CDR3: TGTGCCTGGAGTGTGGGGGGGGACAGGTACAATGAGCAGTTCTTC. It translates to CAWSVGGDRYNEQFF.

This clone has a single count. This CDR3 is CASSLRSGELFF. In nucleotides, the CDR3 is TGTGCCAGCAGCTTACGTTCCGGGGAGCTGTTTTTT. The J gene is TRBJ2-2, the V gene TRBV11-2; D uncertain. CDR3 length equals 12 residues. The V end lost 2 bases, the J end lost 6 bases, and 4 bases lay between the germline ends. Germline lookup yields CDR1 SGHAT and CDR2 FQNNGV.

For the CDR3, the DNA is TGTGCCTGGAATCGGGACTATAATTCACCCCTCCACTTT. This gives the protein CAWNRDYNSPLHF. The gene calls are TRBV30 and TRBJ1-6, with D hard to call. The CDR3 extends over 13 amino acids. Germline V lookup: CDR1 GTSNPN, CDR2 SVGIG (reference sequence). Trimming pared 4 bases from V and 3 bases from J, leaving 7 bases between.

The CDR3 is CASRKGGDGELFF. For the CDR3, the DNA is TGTGCCAGCAGAAAAGGCGGAGACGGGGAGCTGTTTTTT. V usage is TRBV12-3 or TRBV12-4 and J usage is TRBJ2-2, with D uncertain. The V and J ends lost 6 bases and 7 bases respectively, with 12 bases between them. The CDR3 covers 13 residues.

This clone has a single count. The chain has TRBV5-4 and TRBJ2-3; TRBD1 agrees at 10 bases. Germline lookup yields CDR1 SGHNT and CDR2 YYREEE (reference sequence). The V and J ends lost 4 bases and 3 bases, in that order; junction bases with no gene match: 8. CDR3 size: 16 residues. The chain's CDR3 is CASSIRTGGLTDTQYF. For the CDR3, the DNA is TGTGCCAGCAGCATCCGGACAGGGGGTTTAACAGATACGCAGTATTTT.

The V and J genes are TRBV7-8 and TRBJ2-7; TRBD2 is a possible D gene (5 bases). Trimming pared 1 base from V and 2 bases from J, leaving 12 bases between. Per the germline V gene, CDR1 is SGHVS and CDR2 is FQNEAQ. The CDR3 is 15 amino acids. The CDR3 coding sequence is TGTGCCAGCAGCTTAGGTGTGAGGGATCCCTACGAGCAGTACTTC. It specifies CASSLGVRDPYEQYF.

The CDR3 spells CASSQGVPGGPSDTQYF. The CDR3 DNA is TGTGCCAGCAGCCAAGGGGTCCCGGGAGGGCCATCAGATACGCAGTATTTT. The rearrangement joins TRBV7-3 to TRBJ2-3, with 8 positions matching TRBD2. CDR3 length equals 17 residues. CDR1 is SGHTA and CDR2 is FQGTGA in the germline V gene. J was trimmed by 4 bases and V by 5 bases; bases with no gene match: 14.

This clone appeared a few times. The chain combines TRBV24-1 with TRBJ1-5, with TRBD1 identical over 8 bases. The length of the CDR3 is 14 residues. V was clipped by 8 bases and J by 5 bases; unmatched bases: 7. In germline, CDR1 is KGHDR, CDR2 SFDVKD. The CDR3 spells CATMTGAYYQPQHF. The CDR3 region has the DNA TGTGCCACCATGACAGGGGCCTACTATCAGCCCCAGCATTTT.

J is TRBJ1-4 and V is TRBV28; D is possibly TRBD1 (6 bases). The CDR3 totals 21 residues. V was clipped by 6 bases and J by 0 bases, with 29 bases between them. The V gene's germline CDR1 is MDHEN and CDR2 SYDVKM. The CDR3 reads CASSLGPTGPSLSATNEKLFF. CDR3 sequence (DNA): TGTGCCAGCAGCCTAGGACCCACAGGGCCCTCGCTCTCCGCAACTAATGAAAAACTGTTTTTT. Full variable domain (rest looked up from reference TRBV28 and TRBJ1-4): DVKVTQSSRYLVKRTGEKVFLECVQDMDHENMFWYRQDPGLGLRLIYFSYDVKMKEKGDIPEGYSVSREKKERFSLILESASTNQTSMYLCASSLGPTGPSLSATNEKLFFGSGTQLSVL.

V usage is TRBV9 and J usage is TRBJ2-2; D is perhaps TRBD2 (5 bases). Trimming took 4 bases from V and 7 from J, leaving 14 bases between them. This CDR3 is built from 14 residues. Germline V gene lookup returns CDR1 SGDLS and CDR2 YYNGEE. CDR3 DNA sequence: TGTGCCAGCAGCCCGGACTCCGCGGGCGGGGAGCTGTTTTTT. Its protein product is CASSPDSAGGELFF.

The V call is TRBV6-6, the J call TRBJ1-5; 12 nucleotides agree with TRBD1. Germline lookup yields CDR1 MNHNY and CDR2 SVGAGI (reference sequence). The CDR3 has 15 residues. Trimming took 10 bases from V and 4 from J; bases not matched to a gene: 8. The CDR3 is CATSRGQGANQPQHF. DNA of the CDR3: TGTGCCACGTCCAGGGGACAGGGGGCAAATCAGCCCCAGCATTTT.

This clone has a count of ten or more. The chain links TRBV7-2 to TRBJ2-1, with 9 positions matching TRBD1. The CDR3 has 13 amino acids. V trimming: 5 bases; J trimming: 10 bases; junction bases outside the gene matches: 6. Germline CDR1 is SGHTA and CDR2 is FQGNSA. CDR3 loop: CASSPTGGLEQFF. CDR3 DNA sequence: TGTGCCAGCAGCCCGACAGGGGGGCTAGAGCAGTTCTTC.

The chain links TRBV6-2 or TRBV6-3 to TRBJ1-6, with D hard to call. V was trimmed by 5 bases and J by 7 bases, leaving 15 bases between them. The CDR3 length is 15 residues. Germline CDR1 and CDR2: MNHEY and SVGEGT. Here the CDR3 reads CASSGGRTTNSPLHF. The CDR3 DNA reads TGTGCCAGCAGTGGTGGACGGACTACAAATTCACCCCTCCACTTT.

J is TRBJ1-5 and V is TRBV2; D uncertain. Germline-derived CDR1 and CDR2 are SNHLY and FYNNEI. This CDR3 region has 13 residues. Trimming took 4 bases from V and 4 from J, leaving 8 bases between them. CDR3 loop: CASSVEVNQPQHF. The DNA for the CDR3 is TGTGCCAGCAGTGTGGAGGTTAATCAGCCCCAGCATTTT.

The chain has TRBV4-3 and TRBJ2-2, with D maybe TRBD2 (5 bases). Per germline, CDR1 LGHNA and CDR2 YSLEER. V lost 2 bases and J lost 2, with 9 bases in between. CDR3 length equals 15 residues. This CDR3 reads CASSQNPGNTGELFF. The CDR3 DNA is TGCGCCAGCAGCCAAAATCCGGGAAACACCGGGGAGCTGTTTTTT.

This clone was recorded at least ten times. The chain recombines TRBV19 with TRBJ2-6; no firm D call. Trimming took 5 bases from V and 4 from J, leaving 9 bases between them. CDR1 is LNHDA, CDR2 SQIVND, per germline (reference sequence). The CDR3 is 14 residues long. This CDR3 is CASSLPRGANVLTF. CDR3 sequence (DNA): TGTGCCAGTAGTCTCCCGCGGGGGGCCAACGTCCTGACTTTC.

The CDR3 loop reads CATSDRDRLSTGELFF. As DNA, the CDR3 is TGTGCCACCAGTGACCGGGACAGGCTGAGCACCGGGGAGCTGTTTTTT. The chain joins TRBV24-1 to TRBJ2-2; 8 positions agree with TRBD1. CDR1 is KGHDR, CDR2 SFDVKD, per germline. The CDR3 sequence is 16 residues long. Trimming at V came to 4 bases and at J to 4 bases, leaving 7 bases not matched to a gene.